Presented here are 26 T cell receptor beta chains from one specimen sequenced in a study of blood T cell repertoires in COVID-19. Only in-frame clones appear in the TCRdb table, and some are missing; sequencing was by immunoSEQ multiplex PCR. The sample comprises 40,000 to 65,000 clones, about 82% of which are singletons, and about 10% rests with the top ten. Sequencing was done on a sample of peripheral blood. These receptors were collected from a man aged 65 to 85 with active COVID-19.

CDR3 residues: CASRPGLAGGSTDTQYF. CDR3 nucleotides: TGTGCCAGCAGACCGGGGTTAGCGGGGGGGAGCACAGATACGCAGTATTTT. The V and J genes are TRBV5-4 and TRBJ2-3; 11 bases are a match to TRBD2. The germline CDR1 and CDR2 sequences are SGHNT and YYREEE (reference sequence). The CDR3 extends over 17 amino acids. The V and J ends lost 5 bases and 0 bases, in that order; junction bases with no gene match: 8.

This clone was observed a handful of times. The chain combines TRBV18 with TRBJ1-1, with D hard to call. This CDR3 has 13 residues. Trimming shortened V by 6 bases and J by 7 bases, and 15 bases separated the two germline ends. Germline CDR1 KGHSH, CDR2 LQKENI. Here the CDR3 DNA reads TGTGCCAGCTCCTACCCCCCGCCTAGTGAAGCTTTCTTT. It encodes CASSYPPPSEAFF.

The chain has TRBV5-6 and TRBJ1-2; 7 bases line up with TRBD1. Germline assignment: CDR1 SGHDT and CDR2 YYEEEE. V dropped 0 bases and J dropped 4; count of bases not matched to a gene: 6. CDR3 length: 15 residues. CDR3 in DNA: TGTGCCAGCAGCTTGGGGAGGGACAGAATCTATGGCTACACCTTC. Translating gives CASSLGRDRIYGYTF.

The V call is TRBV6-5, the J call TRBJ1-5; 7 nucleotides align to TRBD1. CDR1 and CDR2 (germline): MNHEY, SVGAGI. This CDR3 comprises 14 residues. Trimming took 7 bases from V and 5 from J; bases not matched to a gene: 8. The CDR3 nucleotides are TGTGCCAGCATGTCAGGGGGAAGAGATCAGCCCCAGCATTTT. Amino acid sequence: CASMSGGRDQPQHF.

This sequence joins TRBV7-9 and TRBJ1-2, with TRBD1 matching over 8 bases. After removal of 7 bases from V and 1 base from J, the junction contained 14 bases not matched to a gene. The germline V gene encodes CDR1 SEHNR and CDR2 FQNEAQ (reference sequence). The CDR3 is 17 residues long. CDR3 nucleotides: TGTGCCAGCACCTCGACAGGGGAGACTACCTATAACTATGGCTACACCTTC. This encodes CASTSTGETTYNYGYTF.

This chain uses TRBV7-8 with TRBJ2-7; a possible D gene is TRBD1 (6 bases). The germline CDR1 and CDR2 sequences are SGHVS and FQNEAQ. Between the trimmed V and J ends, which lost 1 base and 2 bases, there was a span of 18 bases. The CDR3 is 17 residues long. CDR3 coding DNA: TGTGCCAGCAGCTTAGAAATAATCATAGACAGGACCTACGAGCAGTACTTC. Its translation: CASSLEIIIDRTYEQYF.

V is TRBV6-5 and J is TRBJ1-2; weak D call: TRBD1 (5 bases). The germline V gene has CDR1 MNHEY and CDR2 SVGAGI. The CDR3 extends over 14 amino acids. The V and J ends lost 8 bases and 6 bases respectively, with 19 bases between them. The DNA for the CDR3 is TGTGCCAGCCCGGGGGATGGGACGTTGAATGGCTACACCTTC. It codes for CASPGDGTLNGYTF.

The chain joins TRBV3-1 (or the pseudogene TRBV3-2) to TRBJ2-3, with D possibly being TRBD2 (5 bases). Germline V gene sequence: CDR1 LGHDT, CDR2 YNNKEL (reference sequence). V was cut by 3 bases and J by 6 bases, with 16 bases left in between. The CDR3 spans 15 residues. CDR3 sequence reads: CASSHTRVQLDTQYF. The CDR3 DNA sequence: TGTGCCAGCAGCCACACTAGGGTTCAGTTGGATACGCAGTATTTT.

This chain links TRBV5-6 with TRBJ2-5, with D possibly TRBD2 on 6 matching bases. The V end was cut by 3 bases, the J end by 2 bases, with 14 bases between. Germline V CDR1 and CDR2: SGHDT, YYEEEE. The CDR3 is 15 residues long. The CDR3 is CASSSKLARQETQYF. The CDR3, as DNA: TGTGCCAGCAGCTCCAAACTAGCCAGACAAGAGACCCAGTACTTC.

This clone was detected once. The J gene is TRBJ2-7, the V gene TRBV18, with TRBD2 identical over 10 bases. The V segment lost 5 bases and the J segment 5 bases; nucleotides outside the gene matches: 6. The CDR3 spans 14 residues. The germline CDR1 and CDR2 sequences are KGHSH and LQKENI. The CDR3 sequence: CASSWRTSGNEQYF. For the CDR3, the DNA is TGTGCCAGCTCATGGCGGACTAGCGGCAACGAGCAGTACTTC.

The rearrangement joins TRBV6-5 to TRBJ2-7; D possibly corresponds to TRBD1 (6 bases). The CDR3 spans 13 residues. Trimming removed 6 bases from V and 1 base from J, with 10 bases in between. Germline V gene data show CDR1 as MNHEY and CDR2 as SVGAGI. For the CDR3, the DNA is TGTGCCAGCAGAACAGGGAAATCCTACGAGCAGTACTTC. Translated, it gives CASRTGKSYEQYF.

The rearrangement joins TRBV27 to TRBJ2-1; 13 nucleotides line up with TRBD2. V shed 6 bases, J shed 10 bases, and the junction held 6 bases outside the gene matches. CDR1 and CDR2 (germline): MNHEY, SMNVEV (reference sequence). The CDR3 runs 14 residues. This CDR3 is CASRGLAGVGEQFF. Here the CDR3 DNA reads TGTGCCAGCAGAGGACTAGCGGGGGTTGGAGAGCAGTTCTTC.

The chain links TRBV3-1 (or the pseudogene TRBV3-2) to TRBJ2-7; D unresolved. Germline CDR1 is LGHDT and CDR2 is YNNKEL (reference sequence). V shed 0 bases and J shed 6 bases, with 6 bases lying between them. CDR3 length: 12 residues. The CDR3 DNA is TGTGCCAGCAGCCAAGATCCAGGCGAGCAGTACTTC. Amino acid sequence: CASSQDPGEQYF.

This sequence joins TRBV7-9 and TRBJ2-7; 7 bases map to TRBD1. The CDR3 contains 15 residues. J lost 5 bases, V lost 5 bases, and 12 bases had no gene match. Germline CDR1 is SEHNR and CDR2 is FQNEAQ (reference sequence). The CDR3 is CASSPRGNPRDEQYF. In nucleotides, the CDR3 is TGTGCCAGCAGCCCCAGGGGGAATCCAAGGGACGAGCAGTACTTC.

CDR3 region: CAWSKDRRDTVDQPQHF. In DNA form, the CDR3 reads TGTGCCTGGAGTAAAGACCGCCGGGACACTGTTGATCAGCCCCAGCATTTT. The rearrangement links TRBV30 to TRBJ1-5; D possibly corresponds to TRBD1 (6 bases). Trimming cost V 2 bases and J 5 bases, with 22 bases left between them. Germline V gene sequence: CDR1 GTSNPN, CDR2 SVGIG (reference sequence). This CDR3 comprises 17 residues.

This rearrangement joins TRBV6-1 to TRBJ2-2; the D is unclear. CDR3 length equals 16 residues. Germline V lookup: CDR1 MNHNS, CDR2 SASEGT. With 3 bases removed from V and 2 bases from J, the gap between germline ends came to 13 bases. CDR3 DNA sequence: TGTGCCAGCAGTGACGGATGGGCTGGAAACACCGGGGAGCTGTTTTTT. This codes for CASSDGWAGNTGELFF.

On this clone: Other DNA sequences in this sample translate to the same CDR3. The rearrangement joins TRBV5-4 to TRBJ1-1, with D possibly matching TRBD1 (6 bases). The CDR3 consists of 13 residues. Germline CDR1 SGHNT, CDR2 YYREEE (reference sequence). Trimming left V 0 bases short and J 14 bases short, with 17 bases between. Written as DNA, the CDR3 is TGTGCCAGCAGCTTGGGTGGGAGGGGGATGGCCTTCTTT. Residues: CASSLGGRGMAFF.

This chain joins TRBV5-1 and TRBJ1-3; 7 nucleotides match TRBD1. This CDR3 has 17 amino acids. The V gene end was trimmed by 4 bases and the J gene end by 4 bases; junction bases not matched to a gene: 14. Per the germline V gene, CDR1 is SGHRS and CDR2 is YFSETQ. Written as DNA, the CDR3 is TGCGCCAGCAGCCCCACCGTACAGGGGTCGAAAGGAAACACCATATATTTT. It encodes CASSPTVQGSKGNTIYF.

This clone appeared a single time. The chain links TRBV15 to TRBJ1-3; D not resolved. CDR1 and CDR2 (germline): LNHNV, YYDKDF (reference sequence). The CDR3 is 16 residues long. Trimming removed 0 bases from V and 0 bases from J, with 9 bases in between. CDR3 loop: CATSRDRVSSGNTIYF. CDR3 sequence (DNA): TGTGCCACCAGCAGAGATCGCGTAAGCTCTGGAAACACCATATATTTT.

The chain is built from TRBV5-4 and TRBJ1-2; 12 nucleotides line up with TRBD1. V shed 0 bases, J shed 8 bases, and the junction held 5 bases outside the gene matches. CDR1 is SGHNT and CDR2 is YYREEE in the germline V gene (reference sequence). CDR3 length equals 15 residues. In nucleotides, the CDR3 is TGTGCCAGCAGCTTGGCGGGGACAGGGGGCAGGGGCTACACCTTC. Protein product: CASSLAGTGGRGYTF.

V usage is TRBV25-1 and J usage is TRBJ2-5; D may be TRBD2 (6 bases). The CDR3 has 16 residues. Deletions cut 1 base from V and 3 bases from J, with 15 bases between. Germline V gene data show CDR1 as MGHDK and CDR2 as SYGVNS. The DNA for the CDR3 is TGTGCCAGCAGTGAATCTTATCCGGGGGAAAAAGAGACCCAGTACTTC. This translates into CASSESYPGEKETQYF.

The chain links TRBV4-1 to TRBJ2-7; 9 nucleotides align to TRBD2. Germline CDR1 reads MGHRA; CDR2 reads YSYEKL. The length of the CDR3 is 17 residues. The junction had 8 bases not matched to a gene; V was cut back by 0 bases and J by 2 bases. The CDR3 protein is CASSQDYPGGGAYEQYF. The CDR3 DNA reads TGCGCCAGCAGCCAAGACTACCCGGGCGGGGGGGCCTACGAGCAGTACTTC.

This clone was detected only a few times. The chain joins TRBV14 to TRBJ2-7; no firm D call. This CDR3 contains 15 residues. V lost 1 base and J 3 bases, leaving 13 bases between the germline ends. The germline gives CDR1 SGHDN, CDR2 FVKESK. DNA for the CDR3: TGTGCCAGCAGCCAAGGAAGCACAGAATACTACGAGCAGTACTTC. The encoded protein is CASSQGSTEYYEQYF.

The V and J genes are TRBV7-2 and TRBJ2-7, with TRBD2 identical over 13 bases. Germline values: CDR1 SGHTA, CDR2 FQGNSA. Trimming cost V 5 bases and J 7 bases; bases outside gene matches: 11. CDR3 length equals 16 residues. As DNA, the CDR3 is TGTGCCAGCAGCGACCAACTAGCGGGGGGGTTTTGGGAGCAGTACTTC. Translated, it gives CASSDQLAGGFWEQYF.

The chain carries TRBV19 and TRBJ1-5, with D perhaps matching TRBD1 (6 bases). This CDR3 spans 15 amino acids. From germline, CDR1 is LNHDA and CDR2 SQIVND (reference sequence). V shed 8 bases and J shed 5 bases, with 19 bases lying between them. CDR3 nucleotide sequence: TGTGCCAGTCTTCCACAGGGACGTATTTATCAGCCCCAGCATTTT. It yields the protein CASLPQGRIYQPQHF.

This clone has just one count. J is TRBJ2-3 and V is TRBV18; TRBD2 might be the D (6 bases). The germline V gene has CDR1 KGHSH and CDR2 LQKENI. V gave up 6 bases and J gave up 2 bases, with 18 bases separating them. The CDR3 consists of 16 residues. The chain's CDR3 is CASSPDYGGNTDTQYF. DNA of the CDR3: TGTGCCAGCTCTCCCGACTATGGGGGGAACACAGATACGCAGTATTTT.